What follows are 14 T cell receptor beta chains derived from one specimen sequenced in a study of T cells in women clearing cervical HPV infection. Assay used: immunoSEQ multiplex PCR; TCRdb lists only in-frame clones, some missing. The table for this sample gives roughly 42,000 clones. The sequenced sample was blood buffy coat. Receptors were obtained from a woman between 18 and 70 years old with a cervical HPV16 infection that either progressed to CIN3+ or cleared (not recorded which).

With regard to this clone: The read comes to an end 3 residues before the CDR3 does, leaving the germline J gene to fill in the end. This rearrangement joins TRBV5-1 to TRBJ2-5; 8 positions agree with TRBD1. The CDR3 contains 17 residues. Germline trimming cut 3 bases from V and 5 bases from J; bases unmatched to any gene: 15. Germline values: CDR1 SGHRS, CDR2 YFSETQ. The CDR3 bases that were read are TGCGCCAGCAGCTCGATACCTCAGGGGGCGAAATTGGAGACC. It is translated as CASSSIPQGAKLET. The whole CDR3 sequence is CASSSIPQGAKLETQYF.

Concerning this clone: The read finishes 3 residues shy of the CDR3 end, and the germline J gene is used to complete it. The genes are TRBV18 and TRBJ2-1, with TRBD2 identical over 14 bases. The V segment lost 5 bases and the J segment 8 bases; nucleotides outside the gene matches: 8. Germline V gene data show CDR1 as KGHSH and CDR2 as LQKENI. The CDR3 extends over 16 amino acids. The CDR3 loop is CASSFTTSGGAHEQFF. CDR3 bases read: TGTGCCAGCTCATTCACGACTAGCGGGGGGGCCCATGAG.

With regard to this clone: From the germline J gene comes the end of the CDR3, since the read stops 3 residues before it. The genes are TRBV7-2 and TRBJ2-2; D not resolved. Trimming removed 0 bases from V and 1 base from J, with 15 bases in between. The CDR3 runs 18 residues. Per the germline V gene, CDR1 is SGHTA and CDR2 is FQGNSA. The CDR3 loop is CASSLAPSLTRNTGELFF. The DNA read from the CDR3 is TGTGCCAGCAGCTTAGCCCCCTCATTGACAAGGAACACCGGGGAG.

Regarding this clone: The read finishes 3 residues shy of the CDR3 end, and the germline J gene is used to complete it. This chain uses TRBV6-1 with TRBJ2-7, with TRBD2 matching 9 bases. The junction had 4 bases not matched to a gene; V was cut back by 2 bases and J by 2 bases. The germline V gene encodes CDR1 MNHNS and CDR2 SASEGT. The CDR3 totals 15 residues. This CDR3 is CASSETTSGTYEQYF. The CDR3 bases that were read are TGTGCCAGCAGTGAAACGACTAGCGGAACCTACGAG.

To note about this clone: The read halts 3 residues ahead of the CDR3 end, with the missing end drawn from the germline J gene. V is TRBV5-1 and J is TRBJ2-3, with D possibly matching TRBD2 (7 bases). Germline V lookup: CDR1 SGHRS, CDR2 YFSETQ. The CDR3 extends over 13 amino acids. V was pared by 6 bases and J by 7 bases, with 15 bases between. CDR3 DNA, as far as it was read: TGCGCCAGCACCGGCGGCGGGGGCCATACG. Translated, it gives CASTGGGGHT. The entire CDR3 protein is CASTGGGGHTQYF.

Points on this clone: The read gets to within 3 residues of the CDR3 end, and the germline J gene fills in the rest. V and J are TRBV11-3 and TRBJ2-7; 8 nucleotides align to TRBD1. Germline assignment: CDR1 SGHNT and CDR2 YENEEA. The junction had 7 bases not matched to a gene; V was cut back by 4 bases and J by 5 bases. The CDR3 extends over 14 amino acids. The CDR3 sequence: CASSSRQGNDEQYF. The part of the CDR3 DNA that was read is TGTGCCAGCAGCTCTCGACAGGGGAATGACGAG.

Regarding this clone: From the germline J gene comes the end of the CDR3, since the read stops 3 residues before it. The chain carries TRBV7-3 and TRBJ2-7, with TRBD1 matching 7 bases. The V and J ends lost 3 bases and 2 bases, in that order; junction bases with no gene match: 1. The CDR3 spans 13 residues. From germline, CDR1 is SGHTA and CDR2 FQGTGA. This CDR3 is CASSFGTAYEQYF. The sequenced part of the CDR3 DNA is TGTGCCAGCAGCTTTGGGACAGCCTACGAG.

With respect to this clone: The sequence runs out 3 residues before the end of the CDR3; the remainder is reconstructed from the germline J gene. The sample carries other DNA sequences with the same CDR3. The gene calls are TRBV2 and TRBJ2-3, with unresolved D. CDR1 and CDR2 from the germline V gene are SNHLY and FYNNEI. The CDR3 runs to 15 residues. V lost 2 bases and J lost 4, with 13 bases in between. CDR3 DNA (partial): TGTGCCAGCAGTGAAATACCTAGGTGGGCAGATACG. As protein: CASSEIPRWADT. The whole CDR3 sequence is CASSEIPRWADTQYF.

As concerns this clone: The read gets to within 3 residues of the CDR3 end, and the germline J gene fills in the rest. The chain has TRBV7-3 and TRBJ2-3, with a tentative D call TRBD2 (5 bases). Germline V gene sequence: CDR1 SGHTA, CDR2 FQGTGA. The CDR3 runs to 13 residues. The CDR3 is CASSLASQETQYF. The DNA read from the CDR3 is TGTGCCAGCAGCTTGGCTAGCCAAGAGACG.

With regard to this clone: The CDR3 end lies 3 residues beyond the end of the read and is filled in from the germline J gene. The chain has TRBV5-1 and TRBJ2-7; weak D call: TRBD1 (6 bases). CDR3 length equals 11 residues. The V gene's germline CDR1 is SGHRS and CDR2 YFSETQ. V was cut by 3 bases and J by 5 bases, with 6 bases left in between. Incomplete CDR3 DNA: TGCGCCAGCAGCTCAGGGGACGAG. It is translated as CASSSGDE. The whole CDR3 region reads CASSSGDEQYF.

Details on this clone: The CDR3 end is not reached by the read, which stops 3 residues before it; the germline J gene fills it in. The genes are TRBV14 and TRBJ1-5, with D uncertain. The V end was cut by 1 base, the J end by 4 bases, with 11 bases between. CDR3 length: 15 amino acids. Germline CDR1 reads SGHDN; CDR2 reads FVKESK. This CDR3 reads CASSQGGGRNQPQHF. The sequenced CDR3 bases are TGTGCCAGCAGCCAAGGTGGCGGTCGGAATCAGCCC.

A remark on this clone: Sequencing ends 3 residues short of the CDR3 end; the germline J gene provides the rest. Other DNA variants within this sample encode the same CDR3. The chain carries TRBV23-1 and TRBJ1-4; no clear D gene. TRBV23-1 is known as an ORF, though its function is uncertain. Trimming removed 3 bases from V and 4 bases from J, with 18 bases in between. This CDR3 comprises 17 residues. The CDR3 DNA, read in part, is TGCGCCAGCAGTCATCATCCGTTGTTCAGGTTTAATGAAAAA. Translating it yields CASSHHPLFRFNEK. The CDR3 reads in full as CASSHHPLFRFNEKLFF.

As regards this clone: The read falls 3 residues short of the CDR3 end, and the missing part is taken from the germline J gene. This chain links TRBV5-1 with TRBJ1-2; 7 nucleotides match TRBD1. V lost 5 bases to trimming and J lost 3 bases; unmatched junction nucleotides: 4. CDR1 is SGHRS and CDR2 is YFSETQ in the germline V gene. This CDR3 has 13 amino acids. The CDR3 region is CASRGGTDYGYTF. The sequenced CDR3 bases are TGCGCCAGCAGGGGAGGGACAGACTATGGC.

In regard to this clone: The read finishes 3 residues shy of the CDR3 end, and the germline J gene is used to complete it. V gene TRBV2 combines with J gene TRBJ2-7; D gene unclear. Deletions cut 4 bases from V and 6 bases from J, with 13 bases between. Germline V gene data show CDR1 as SNHLY and CDR2 as FYNNEI. The CDR3 length is 13 residues. The CDR3 is CASSGVYLSEQYF. CDR3 DNA (partial): TGTGCCAGCAGTGGAGTCTACCTTAGCGAG.